A selection of T cell receptor beta chains follows, all from one sample in a study of patients and donors after allogeneic stem cell transplantation. Using its own MiXCR run on the RT-PCR reads, TCRdb lists one record per CDR3 protein. Of some 960,000 distinct CDR3 sequences in the sample, more than 15% were seen once. Material: blood, either unsorted or a sorted T cell fraction (not recorded which). The receptors derive from a human donor who was either an allogeneic HSCT recipient or a stem cell or donor lymphocyte infusion donor (not recorded which). It is not recorded whose cells these are; they may come from a transplant donor. Both conserved end residues are part of each CDR3. A D gene is named only where the DNA matches it firmly. A row's size may be missing; if present it is once, few, many or a size class.

CDR3aa | CDR3nt | abundance | j_gene | d_gene | v_gene
CASSPGSKNIQYF | TGCGCCAGCAGCCCCGGATCCAAAAACATTCAGTACTTC | - | TRBJ2-4 | - | TRBV5-1
CASSSQGVLTDTQYF | TGTGCCAGCAGCTCACAGGGAGTCTTAACAGATACGCAGTATTTT | - | TRBJ2-3 | - | TRBV11-2
CASSDLGETQQFF | TGTGCCAGCAGTGATCTTGGGGAGACCCAGCAGTTCTTC | few | TRBJ2-1 | - | TRBV25-1
CAGQRRTNEKLFF | TGTGCCGGCCAGCGTCGAACTAATGAAAAACTGTTTTTT | - | TRBJ1-4 | - | TRBV30
CATSRDFFGGRTTWNTEAFF | TGTGCCACCAGCAGAGATTTTTTTGGAGGCAGGACTACCTGGAACACTGAAGCTTTCTTT | - | TRBJ1-1 | - | TRBV15
CASSQREGLNEQFF | TGTGCCAGCAGTCAGCGGGAGGGCCTCAATGAGCAGTTCTTC | - | TRBJ2-1 | TRBD2 | TRBV27
CAISESDVRVTTNYGYTF | TGTGCCATCAGTGAGTCGGACGTCAGGGTAACAACTAACTATGGCTACACCTTC | - | TRBJ1-2 | - | TRBV10-3
CASSLQHYNEQFF | TGTGCCAGCAGCTTACAACACTACAATGAGCAGTTCTTC | - | TRBJ2-1 | - | TRBV7-3
CSARRSGGGYSNQPQHF | TGCAGTGCTAGGCGGTCGGGCGGGGGGTATAGCAATCAGCCCCAGCATTTT | few | TRBJ1-5 | - | TRBV20-1
CASSYLGSGTEAFF | TGTGCCAGCAGTTACTTAGGGTCGGGCACTGAAGCTTTCTTT | few | TRBJ1-1 | - | TRBV6-5
CASRRDSNIQYF | TGTGCCAGCAGGAGGGACTCTAACATTCAGTACTTC | few | TRBJ2-4 | - | TRBV11-2
CASREPENNEKLFF | TGTGCCAGCAGGGAACCAGAAAATAATGAAAAACTGTTTTTT | - | TRBJ1-4 | - | TRBV6-1
CATSTTSGNYNEQFF | TGTGCCACCAGCACGACTAGCGGAAATTACAATGAGCAGTTCTTC | few | TRBJ2-1 | TRBD2 | TRBV15
CAISGQTNTEAFF | TGTGCCATCAGTGGGCAGACGAACACTGAAGCTTTCTTT | many | TRBJ1-1 | - | TRBV10-3
CASSQWREDIIDEQYF | TGTGCCAGCAGCCAATGGAGGGAGGACATTATCGACGAGCAGTACTTC | few | TRBJ2-7 | - | TRBV4-2
CSASRGYNQPQHF | TGCAGTGCTTCCAGAGGCTACAATCAGCCCCAGCATTTT | - | TRBJ1-5 | - | TRBV20-1
CASSHPPDTGELFF | TGTGCCAGCAGCCACCCCCCGGACACCGGGGAGCTGTTTTTT | - | TRBJ2-2 | - | TRBV27
CASSQREGRGTGELFF | TGTGCCAGCAGTCAGCGGGAGGGCCGGGGCACCGGGGAGCTGTTTTTT | - | TRBJ2-2 | TRBD2 | TRBV12-3/TRBV12-4
CASSSDRTREQYF | TGCGCCAGCAGCTCGGACAGGACAAGGGAGCAGTACTTC | - | TRBJ2-7 | TRBD1 | TRBV4-1